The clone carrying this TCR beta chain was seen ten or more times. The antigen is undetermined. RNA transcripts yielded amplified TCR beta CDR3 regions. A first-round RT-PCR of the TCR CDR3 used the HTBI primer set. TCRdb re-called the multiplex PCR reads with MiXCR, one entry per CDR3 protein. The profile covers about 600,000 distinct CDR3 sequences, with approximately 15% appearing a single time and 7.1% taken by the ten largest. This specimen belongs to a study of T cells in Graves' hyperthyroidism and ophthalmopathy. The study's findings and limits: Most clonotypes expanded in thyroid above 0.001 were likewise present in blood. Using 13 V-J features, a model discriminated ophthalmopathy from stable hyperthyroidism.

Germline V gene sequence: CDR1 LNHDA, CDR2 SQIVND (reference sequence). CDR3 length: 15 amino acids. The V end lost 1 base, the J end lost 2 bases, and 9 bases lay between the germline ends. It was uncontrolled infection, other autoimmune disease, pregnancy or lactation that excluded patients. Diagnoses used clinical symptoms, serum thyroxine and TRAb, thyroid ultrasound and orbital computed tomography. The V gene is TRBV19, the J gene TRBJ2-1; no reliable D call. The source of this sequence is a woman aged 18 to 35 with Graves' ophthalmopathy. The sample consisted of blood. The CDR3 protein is CASSIGGETYNEQFF. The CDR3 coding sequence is TGTGCCAGTAGTATAGGTGGCGAGACCTACAATGAGCAGTTCTTC. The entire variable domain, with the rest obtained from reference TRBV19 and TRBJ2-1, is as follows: DGGITQSPKYLFRKEGQNVTLSCEQNLNHDAMYWYRQDPGQGLRLIYYSQIVNDFQKGDIAEGYSVSREKKESFPLTVTSAQKNPTAFYLCASSIGGETYNEQFFGPGTRLTVL.